The 10 T cell receptor beta chains below come from one sample, sequenced in a study of T cells in Graves' hyperthyroidism and ophthalmopathy. RNA transcripts were the template for amplifying TCR beta CDR3 regions. TCR CDR3 underwent first-round RT-PCR with the HTBI primer set. TCRdb analysed the multiplex PCR reads with MiXCR anew, one entry per CDR3 protein. Of roughly 500,000 distinct CDR3 sequences detected, around a quarter appear once; the ten largest clones hold roughly 10%. Sequences were obtained from blood. The source of these receptors is a woman in her twenties or thirties with Graves' ophthalmopathy.

The chain carries TRBV12-3 or TRBV12-4 and TRBJ1-2; D call uncertain. The length of the CDR3 is 13 residues. Trimming cost V 7 bases and J 4 bases, with 13 bases left between them. CDR3 sequence reads: CASTQAGIYGYTF. DNA for the CDR3: TGTGCCAGCACCCAGGCGGGGATCTATGGCTACACCTTC.

In its sample, this clonotype was seen many times. J is TRBJ2-5 and V is TRBV10-3; 11 nucleotides match TRBD2. This CDR3 is built from 15 residues. Germline CDR1 and CDR2: ENHRY and SYGVKD. V lost 4 bases and J lost 4; bases outside the gene matches: 5. The CDR3 bases are TGTGCCATCAGTGCAGTAGCGGGGGGGAGAGAGACCCAGTACTTC. It yields the protein CAISAVAGGRETQYF.

The chain couples TRBV6-1 to TRBJ1-1; the match to TRBD1 covers 8 bases. Unmatched junction bases numbered 5, after V lost 1 base and J lost 1 base. From germline, CDR1 is MNHNS and CDR2 SASEGT. CDR3 size: 16 residues. The DNA for the CDR3 is TGTGCCAGCAGTGAAGACGGACAGGGCGCGAACACTGAAGCTTTCTTT. Protein sequence: CASSEDGQGANTEAFF.

This clonotype was seen repeatedly, ten times or more. V usage is TRBV3-1 and J usage is TRBJ2-7, with D possibly being TRBD1 (5 bases). The CDR3 is 12 residues long. V was cut by 3 bases and J by 4 bases, with 7 bases left in between. Germline CDR1 reads LGHDT; CDR2 reads YNNKEL (reference sequence). The CDR3 DNA sequence: TGTGCCAGCAGCCATGACAGATACGAGCAGTACTTC. Protein: CASSHDRYEQYF.

A remark on this clonotype: A read error may be the cause here, since a much bigger clone is one base away. The rearrangement uses TRBV20-1 and TRBJ2-3; TRBD2 agrees at 12 bases. With 5 bases clipped from V and 5 bases from J, the junction kept 5 bases outside the gene matches. The germline CDR1 and CDR2 sequences are DFQATT and SNEGSKA (reference sequence). CDR3 length: 14 amino acids. The CDR3 nucleotides are TGCAGTGCTCCCTGGACTAGCGGGGTAGATACGCAGTATTTT. Its translation is CSAPWTSGVDTQYF.

In this sample, this clonotype turned up many times. The chain links TRBV19 to TRBJ2-2; 8 bases agree with TRBD1. With 3 bases clipped from V and 6 bases from J, the junction kept 9 bases outside the gene matches. The CDR3 sequence is 16 residues long. CDR1 and CDR2 (germline): LNHDA, SQIVND (reference sequence). Here the CDR3 DNA reads TGTGCCAGTAGTATCGAAGGACAGGGCCCATCCGGGGAGCTGTTTTTT. Protein sequence: CASSIEGQGPSGELFF.

This clonotype was seen at least ten times. The J gene is TRBJ2-5, the V gene TRBV5-6, with 8 bases lining up with TRBD1. CDR1 is SGHDT, CDR2 YYEEEE, per germline. The CDR3 contains 14 residues. V lost 3 bases to trimming and J lost 5 bases; unmatched junction nucleotides: 6. CDR3 coding DNA: TGTGCCAGCAGCTGGAGGACAGGGTGGGAGACCCAGTACTTC. This encodes CASSWRTGWETQYF.

The chain carries TRBV20-1 and TRBJ1-3; unclear D gene. The CDR3 consists of 14 residues. V dropped 1 base and J dropped 4 bases, with 11 bases sitting between them. Germline CDR1 is DFQATT and CDR2 is SNEGSKA (reference sequence). The DNA for the CDR3 is TGCAGTGCTAGAGGAACGGAGTCGGGAAACACCATATATTTT. Amino acid sequence: CSARGTESGNTIYF.

This clonotype has at least ten counts. This may be a read error: a much more frequent sequence differs by one nucleotide. V and J are TRBV15 and TRBJ2-7; 8 bases align to TRBD1. Germline trimming cut 5 bases from V and 3 bases from J; bases unmatched to any gene: 9. The germline gives CDR1 LNHNV, CDR2 YYDKDF (reference sequence). This CDR3 has 15 amino acids. CDR3 amino acids: CATSRTGTGLYEQYF. Here the CDR3 DNA reads TGTGCCACCAGCCGAACTGGGACAGGCCTCTACGAGCAGTACTTC.

On this clonotype itself: The junction differs from germline at one of its ends, possibly a read error. The chain recombines TRBV7-9 with TRBJ2-5; 7 bases map to TRBD1. Per germline, CDR1 SEHNR and CDR2 FQNEAQ (reference sequence). CDR3 length: 15 residues. In DNA, the CDR3 is TGTGCCAGCAGTTTAGGGACAGACTTTCAAGAGACCCAGTACTTC. Translating gives CASSLGTDFQETQYF.